The 9 T cell receptor beta chains in this list originate from one sample, sequenced in a study of human T cells and chemical hapten exposure. TCRdb called the 5' RACE reads again in MiXCR, with one record for every CDR3 protein. This sample has tens of thousands of distinct CDR3 sequences; roughly 7.7% occur once, and the top ten carry under 2.5%. It was unfractionated whole blood from which total RNA was extracted. Source of these receptors: a male donor in good health.

At least ten counts were recorded for this clonotype. This rearrangement joins TRBV6-5 to TRBJ2-5; TRBD1 matches 8 bases. V was clipped by 7 bases and J by 5 bases; unmatched bases: 0. Per germline, CDR1 MNHEY and CDR2 SVGAGI. The CDR3 length is 11 residues. The CDR3 loop reads CASTGGETQYF. Here the CDR3 DNA reads TGTGCCAGCACAGGGGGCGAGACCCAGTACTTC.

This clonotype occurred a few times. The gene calls are TRBV7-9 and TRBJ2-3; 8 bases map to TRBD2. The germline CDR1 and CDR2 sequences are SEHNR and FQNEAQ (reference sequence). V lost 3 bases to trimming and J lost 4 bases; unmatched junction nucleotides: 3. This CDR3 has 14 amino acids. The CDR3 nucleotides read TGTGCCAGCAGCTTCGGCGGGAGGCCAGATACGCAGTATTTT. Residues: CASSFGGRPDTQYF.

CDR3 region: CASSLGTAGEQFF. In DNA form, the CDR3 reads TGTGCCAGCAGTTTAGGGACTGCGGGTGAGCAGTTCTTC. The chain couples TRBV12-3 or TRBV12-4 to TRBJ2-1; D perhaps matches TRBD2 (5 bases). The CDR3 covers 13 residues. The V end lost 1 base, the J end lost 9 bases, and 10 bases lay between the germline ends.

This sequence joins TRBV5-6 and TRBJ2-7; 8 nucleotides line up with TRBD1. Losses at the gene ends were 3 bases for V and 7 bases for J; bases not matched to a gene: 6. This CDR3 comprises 13 residues. Looked up from germline, CDR1 is SGHDT and CDR2 is YYEEEE. This CDR3 reads CASSWGQAGEQYF. CDR3 nucleotides: TGTGCCAGCAGCTGGGGACAGGCTGGGGAGCAGTACTTC. Drawing the rest from reference TRBV5-6 and TRBJ2-7, the complete variable domain is DAGVTQSPTHLIKTRGQQVTLRCSPKSGHDTVSWYQQALGQGPQFIFQYYEEEERQRGNFPDRFSGHQFPNYSSELNVNALLLGDSALYLCASSWGQAGEQYFGPGTRLTVT.

In its sample, this clonotype was seen many times. Written as DNA, the CDR3 is TGTGCCAGCAGCGTAGAAGACAGGCGGGGATCCCTAGGAAACACCATATATTTT. Translation gives CASSVEDRRGSLGNTIYF. The chain recombines TRBV9 with TRBJ1-3, with D perhaps TRBD1 (6 bases). The germline CDR1 and CDR2 sequences are SGDLS and YYNGEE. The CDR3 runs to 18 residues. With 0 bases removed from V and 4 bases from J, the gap between germline ends came to 20 bases.

This clonotype was observed many times. This chain links TRBV5-1 with TRBJ2-5; D might be TRBD1 or TRBD2, each matching 7 bases. The ends were cut back, 4 bases at V and 5 bases at J, with 15 bases in the middle. This CDR3 has 14 amino acids. Germline V gene sequence: CDR1 SGHRS, CDR2 YFSETQ. CDR3 in amino acids: CASSPRGGGETQYF. The CDR3 bases are TGCGCCAGCAGCCCCAGGGGGGGCGGCGAGACCCAGTACTTC.

This chain uses TRBV29-1 with TRBJ2-1; D gene uncertain. There are 14 residues in the CDR3. Trimming shortened V by 3 bases and J by 4 bases, and 13 bases separated the two germline ends. Per germline, CDR1 SQVTM and CDR2 ANQGSEA. The CDR3 loop is CSVDLAVRYNEQFF. The CDR3 DNA follows: TGCAGCGTTGATTTAGCAGTCCGGTACAATGAGCAGTTCTTC.

The CDR3 sequence: CATIMNTEAFF. The CDR3 nucleotides read TGTGCCACAATAATGAACACTGAAGCTTTCTTT. V is TRBV25-1 and J is TRBJ1-1; D not certain. Trimming cost V 10 bases and J 0 bases, with 6 bases left between them. CDR3 size: 11 residues. CDR1 and CDR2 from the germline V gene are MGHDK and SYGVNS.

This rearrangement joins TRBV7-2 to TRBJ2-7, with D possibly matching TRBD1 (7 bases). The V gene's germline CDR1 is SGHTA and CDR2 FQGNSA. The V end lost 5 bases, the J end lost 6 bases, and 17 bases lay between the germline ends. This CDR3 is 14 amino acids long. The CDR3 is CASSLLGGGGEQYF. The CDR3 DNA reads TGTGCCAGCAGCCTACTTGGAGGGGGCGGCGAGCAGTACTTC.